This T cell receptor beta chain was found in a study of T cell responses to AZD1222 COVID-19 vaccine. Note on this clone: No antigen is known for it.

The repertoire was sequenced with immunoSEQ multiplex PCR; TCRdb's copy has only in-frame clones and lacks some. The sample yields approximately 150,000 clones, 92% seen once. Overall study results and limits: Nearly half of unique spike-specific TCRs reportedly avoided B.1.351 and B.1.1.7 mutated regions. It should be noted that donors were predominantly white British and more often female, and clonal diversity was possibly underestimated. Dominant at 160-218 and 743-854, vaccine-associated CD4 TCRs also spanned spike.

V was pared by 4 bases and J by 4 bases, with 11 bases between. The germline V gene encodes CDR1 SGHTS and CDR2 YDEGEE. The CDR3 runs to 13 residues. This TCR was recovered from an adult in good health. The V and J genes are TRBV5-8 and TRBJ1-2; D is perhaps TRBD1 (6 bases). The starting material was peripheral blood, obtained on day 0 of MenACWY control vaccination. DNA of the CDR3: TGTGCCAGCAGCCTAACAGGGTCCTATGGCTACACCTTC. Translated: CASSLTGSYGYTF. Full variable domain (remainder filled in from reference TRBV5-8 and TRBJ1-2): EAGVTQSPTHLIKTRGQQATLRCSPISGHTSVYWYQQALGLGLQFLLWYDEGEERNRGNFPPRFSGRQFPNYSSELNVNALELEDSALYLCASSLTGSYGYTFGSGTRLTVV.